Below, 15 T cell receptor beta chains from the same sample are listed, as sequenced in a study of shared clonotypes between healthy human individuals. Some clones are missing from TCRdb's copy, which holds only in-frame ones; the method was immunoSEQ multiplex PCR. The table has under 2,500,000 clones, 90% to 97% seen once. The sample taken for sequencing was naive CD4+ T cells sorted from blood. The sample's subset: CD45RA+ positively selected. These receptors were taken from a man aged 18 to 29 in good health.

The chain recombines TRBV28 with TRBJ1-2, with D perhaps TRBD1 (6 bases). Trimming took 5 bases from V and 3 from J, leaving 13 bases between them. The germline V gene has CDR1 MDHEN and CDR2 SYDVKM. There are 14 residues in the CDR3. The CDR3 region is CASSLLRGDYGYTF. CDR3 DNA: TGTGCCAGCAGTCTCCTAAGGGGGGACTATGGCTACACCTTC.

For the CDR3, the DNA is TGTGCCTGGAGTGAAGCTATTTTGACCACTGAAGCTTTCTTT. Protein: CAWSEAILTTEAFF. The chain combines TRBV30 with TRBJ1-1; D is uncertain. The germline V gene has CDR1 GTSNPN and CDR2 SVGIG (reference sequence). V lost 1 base, J lost 4 bases, and 13 bases lay in between. This CDR3 has 14 residues.

The DNA of the CDR3 is TGTGCCAGCTCACCACCCGCGGGAGTCAAAACCCGCACAGATACGCAGTATTTT. It specifies CASSPPAGVKTRTDTQYF. The rearrangement links TRBV18 to TRBJ2-3; 7 bases agree with TRBD2. This CDR3 region has 18 residues. CDR1 KGHSH and CDR2 LQKENI come from the germline V gene. Trimming removed 0 bases from V and 1 base from J; junction bases left unmatched: 10.

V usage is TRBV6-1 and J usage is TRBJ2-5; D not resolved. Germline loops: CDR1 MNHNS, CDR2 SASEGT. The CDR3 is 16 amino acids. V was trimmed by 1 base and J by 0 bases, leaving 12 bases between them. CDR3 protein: CASSEGVRRYQETQYF. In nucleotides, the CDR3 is TGTGCCAGCAGTGAAGGGGTAAGGAGATACCAAGAGACCCAGTACTTC.

The CDR3 sequence: CASSSESTDTQYF. Written as DNA, the CDR3 is TGCGCCAGCAGCTCCGAGAGCACAGATACGCAGTATTTT. The V and J genes are TRBV5-1 and TRBJ2-3; D not resolved. Trimming removed 3 bases from V and 0 bases from J, with 5 bases in between. This CDR3 is built from 13 residues. Germline assignment: CDR1 SGHRS and CDR2 YFSETQ. Filled out from reference TRBV5-1 and TRBJ2-3, the complete variable domain reads KAGVTQTPRYLIKTRGQQVTLSCSPISGHRSVSWYQQTPGQGLQFLFEYFSETQRNKGNFPGRFSGRQFSNSRSEMNVSTLELGDSALYLCASSSESTDTQYFGPGTRLTVL.

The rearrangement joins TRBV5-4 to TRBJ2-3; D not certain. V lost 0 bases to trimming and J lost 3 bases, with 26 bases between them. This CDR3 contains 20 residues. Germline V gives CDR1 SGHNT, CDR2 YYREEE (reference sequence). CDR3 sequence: CASSLGVASVLPPMTDTQYF. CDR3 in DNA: TGTGCCAGCAGCTTGGGCGTGGCTAGTGTTCTCCCCCCTATGACAGATACGCAGTATTTT. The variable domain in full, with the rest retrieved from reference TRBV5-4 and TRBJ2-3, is ETGVTQSPTHLIKTRGQQVTLRCSSQSGHNTVSWYQQALGQGPQFIFQYYREEENGRGNFPPRFSGLQFPNYSSELNVNALELDDSALYLCASSLGVASVLPPMTDTQYFGPGTRLTVL.

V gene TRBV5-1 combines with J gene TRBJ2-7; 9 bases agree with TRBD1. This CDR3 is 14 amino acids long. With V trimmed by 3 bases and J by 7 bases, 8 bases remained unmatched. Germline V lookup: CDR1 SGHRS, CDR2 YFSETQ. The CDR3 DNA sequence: TGCGCCAGCAGCTCCGGGACAGGGTATAGGGAGCAGTACTTC. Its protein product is CASSSGTGYREQYF.

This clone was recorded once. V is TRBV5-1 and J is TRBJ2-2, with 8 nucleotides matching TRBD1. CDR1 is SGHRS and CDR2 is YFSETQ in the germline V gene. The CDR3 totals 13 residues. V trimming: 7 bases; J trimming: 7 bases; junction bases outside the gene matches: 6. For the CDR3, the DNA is TGCGCCAGCGGCGTACAGGGGGACGGGGAGCTGTTTTTT. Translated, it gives CASGVQGDGELFF.

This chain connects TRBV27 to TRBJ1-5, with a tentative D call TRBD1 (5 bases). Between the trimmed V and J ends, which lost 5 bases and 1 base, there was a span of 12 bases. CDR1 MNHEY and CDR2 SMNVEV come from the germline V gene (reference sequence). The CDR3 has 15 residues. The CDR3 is CASSAKTASNQPQHF. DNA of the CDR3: TGTGCCAGCAGTGCAAAGACAGCGAGCAATCAGCCCCAGCATTTT.

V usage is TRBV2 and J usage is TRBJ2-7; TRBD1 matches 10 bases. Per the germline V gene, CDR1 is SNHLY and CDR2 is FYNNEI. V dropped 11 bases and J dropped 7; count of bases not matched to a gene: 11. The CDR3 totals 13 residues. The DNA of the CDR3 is TGTGCCGGGGACCGGGACAGGGGTGGGGAGCAGTACTTC. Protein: CAGDRDRGGEQYF.

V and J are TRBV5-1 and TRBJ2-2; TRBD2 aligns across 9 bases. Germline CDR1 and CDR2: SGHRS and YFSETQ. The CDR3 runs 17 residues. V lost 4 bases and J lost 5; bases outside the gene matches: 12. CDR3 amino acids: CASSPLGGGAGTGELFF. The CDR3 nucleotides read TGCGCCAGCAGCCCCCTGGGCGGGGGGGCCGGGACCGGGGAGCTGTTTTTT.

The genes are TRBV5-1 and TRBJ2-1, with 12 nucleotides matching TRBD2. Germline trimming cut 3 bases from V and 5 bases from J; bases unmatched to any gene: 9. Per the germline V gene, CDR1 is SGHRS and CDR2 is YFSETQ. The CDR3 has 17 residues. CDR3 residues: CASSSTASGRAHNEQFF. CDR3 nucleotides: TGCGCCAGCAGCTCTACAGCTAGCGGGAGGGCCCACAATGAGCAGTTCTTC.

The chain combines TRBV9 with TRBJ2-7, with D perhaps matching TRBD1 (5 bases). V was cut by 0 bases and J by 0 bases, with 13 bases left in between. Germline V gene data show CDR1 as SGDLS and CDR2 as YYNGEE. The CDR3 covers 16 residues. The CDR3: CASSVGGSIISYEQYF. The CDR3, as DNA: TGTGCCAGCAGCGTAGGGGGCAGTATAATCTCCTACGAGCAGTACTTC.

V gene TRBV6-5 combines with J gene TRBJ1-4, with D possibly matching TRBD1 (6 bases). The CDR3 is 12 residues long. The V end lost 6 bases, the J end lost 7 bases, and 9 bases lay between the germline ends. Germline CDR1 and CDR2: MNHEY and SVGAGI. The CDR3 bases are TGTGCCAGCAGCCCAGGGGCTGAAAAACTGTTTTTT. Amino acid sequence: CASSPGAEKLFF.

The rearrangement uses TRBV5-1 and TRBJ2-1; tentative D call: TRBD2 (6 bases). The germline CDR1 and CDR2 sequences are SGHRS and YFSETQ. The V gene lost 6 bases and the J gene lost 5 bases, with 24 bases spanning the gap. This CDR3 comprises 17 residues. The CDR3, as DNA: TGCGCCAGCACCCGAATCGAGGGACTCCCACCGGACAATGAGCAGTTCTTC. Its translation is CASTRIEGLPPDNEQFF.